This passage covers 8 T cell receptor beta chains from one sample sequenced in a study of T cell repertoires in cytomegalovirus infection. A single record per CDR3 protein comes from TCRdb applying MiXCR to the reads. The table records under 350,000 distinct CDR3 sequences, more than 8% of them present only once. Sequences were obtained from PBMCs. These receptors were obtained from a human donor in good health (CMV status not recorded). Some clones in this sample may be carry-over from other donors' samples.

This clonotype was seen only a few times. The rearrangement links TRBV6-1 to TRBJ1-5; 7 nucleotides align to TRBD1. V shed 6 bases and J 0 bases; nucleotides not matched to a gene: 5. The CDR3 consists of 15 residues. Germline V gene lookup returns CDR1 MNHNS and CDR2 SASEGT. In DNA form, the CDR3 reads TGTGCCAGCAGACCGACAGGGATTAGCAATCAGCCCCAGCATTTT. It encodes CASRPTGISNQPQHF.

This clonotype was detected many times. The rearrangement uses TRBV7-8 and TRBJ2-3, with 9 bases identical to TRBD2. The germline V gene encodes CDR1 SGHVS and CDR2 FQNEAQ. The CDR3 is made up of 17 amino acids. The trim removed 4 bases at V and 1 base at J, leaving 9 bases unmatched. The CDR3 bases are TGTGCCAGCAGCTCAACCCAGACTAGCGGACGCACAGATACGCAGTATTTT. Translated, it gives CASSSTQTSGRTDTQYF.

This clonotype appeared a few times. The chain carries TRBV29-1 and TRBJ2-1; D unresolved. V was shortened by 2 bases and J by 7 bases, with 12 bases between the two germline ends. There are 13 residues in the CDR3. CDR1 is SQVTM, CDR2 ANQGSEA, per germline. In DNA form, the CDR3 reads TGCAGCGTTGAACCAATTGATCGTAATGAGCAGTTCTTC. Translating gives CSVEPIDRNEQFF.

The rearrangement joins TRBV4-3 to TRBJ2-1; TRBD1 matches at 10 bases. There are 17 residues in the CDR3. Germline CDR1 is LGHNA and CDR2 is YSLEER. V shed 0 bases and J 3 bases; nucleotides not matched to a gene: 5. The CDR3: CASSQEARTGGYNEQFF. The CDR3 bases are TGCGCCAGCAGCCAAGAAGCTCGGACAGGGGGCTACAATGAGCAGTTCTTC.

The chain joins TRBV5-5 to TRBJ2-7, with D possibly being TRBD1 (6 bases). The ends were cut back, 2 bases at V and 3 bases at J, with 15 bases in the middle. The CDR3 runs 15 residues. The germline gives CDR1 SGHKS, CDR2 YYEKEE (reference sequence). The CDR3: CASSFGPGQFYEQYF. CDR3 coding DNA: TGTGCCAGCAGCTTTGGCCCCGGACAGTTCTACGAGCAGTACTTC. The whole variable domain, filled in from reference TRBV5-5 and TRBJ2-7, reads DAGVTQSPTHLIKTRGQQVTLRCSPISGHKSVSWYQQVLGQGPQFIFQYYEKEERGRGNFPDRFSARQFPNYSSELNVNALLLGDSALYLCASSFGPGQFYEQYFGPGTRLTVT.

At least ten counts were recorded for this clonotype. The chain is built from TRBV18 and TRBJ2-7; 8 bases match TRBD2. V shed 6 bases and J 1 base; nucleotides not matched to a gene: 8. The CDR3 consists of 15 residues. Germline values: CDR1 KGHSH, CDR2 LQKENI. In nucleotides, the CDR3 is TGTGCCAGCTCTGCGAGCGGGGGTTATTCCTACGAGCAGTACTTC. Translation: CASSASGGYSYEQYF. Full variable domain (rest looked up from reference TRBV18 and TRBJ2-7): NAGVMQNPRHLVRRRGQEARLRCSPMKGHSHVYWYRQLPEEGLKFMVYLQKENIIDESGMPKERFSAEFPKEGPSILRIQQVVRGDSAAYFCASSASGGYSYEQYFGPGTRLTVT.

This clonotype was observed at least ten times. V is TRBV7-2 and J is TRBJ2-1, with 11 bases fitting TRBD1. CDR3 length: 14 residues. Trimming took 6 bases from V and 5 from J; bases not matched to a gene: 3. Germline V gene lookup returns CDR1 SGHTA and CDR2 FQGNSA. CDR3 in DNA: TGTGCCAGCAGTAGGGACAGGGGGAACAATGAGCAGTTCTTC. This translates into CASSRDRGNNEQFF.

Many counts were recorded for this clonotype. V gene TRBV7-2 combines with J gene TRBJ1-2; D might be TRBD1 (5 bases). Germline V lookup: CDR1 SGHTA, CDR2 FQGNSA. Trimming left V 7 bases short and J 8 bases short, with 23 bases between. The CDR3 consists of 15 residues. This CDR3 reads CASTDPGTGLGGYTF. The CDR3 DNA reads TGTGCCAGCACCGACCCAGGGACGGGGCTAGGAGGCTACACCTTC.